The TCR beta chain described here comes from a study of T cells in Graves' hyperthyroidism and ophthalmopathy. Regions amplified from RNA transcripts were the TCR beta CDR3 regions. When the TCR CDR3 underwent first-round RT-PCR, the HTBI primer set was used. TCRdb re-called the multiplex PCR reads with MiXCR, one entry per CDR3 protein. The sample holds about 500,000 distinct CDR3 sequences; 15% to 20% are singletons and the top ten take around 19%. It was considered stable Graves' hyperthyroidism when ophthalmopathy did not progress within 18 months. Broader study findings: Ophthalmopathy onset followed model prediction by a median approximately six months.

A few counts support this clonotype. Its specificity is not known. Trimming took 0 bases from V and 6 from J, leaving 14 bases between them. Germline-derived CDR1 and CDR2 are LGHNA and YSLEER. The CDR3 sequence is 15 residues long. The sequenced sample was blood. This chain joins TRBV4-3 and TRBJ1-1; D is possibly TRBD1 (5 bases). This TCR derives from a woman between 18 and 29 years old with Graves' hyperthyroidism. The CDR3 DNA reads TGCGCCAGCAGCCAAGAGAGGGGCGGGGGACCTGAAGCTTTCTTT. It codes for CASSQERGGGPEAFF.